Given below is one T cell receptor beta chain in context. The data originate from a study of T cell changes during pregnancy in multiple sclerosis. Measured with immunoSEQ multiplex PCR; TCRdb has only the in-frame clones, and not every one. The sample lists about 100,000 clones, approximately 94% occurring once. This specimen was peripheral blood, taken before pregnancy. This TCR derives from a female donor with multiple sclerosis, enrolled in a pregnancy study.

Here the CDR3 reads CASSLGLTNQPQHF. CDR3 nucleotide sequence: TGTGCCAGCAGTTTAGGGCTCACCAATCAGCCCCAGCATTTT. The J gene is TRBJ1-5, the V gene TRBV28; unclear D gene. Trimming cost V 2 bases and J 3 bases, with 8 bases left between them. The CDR3 loop spans 14 amino acids. Germline V CDR1 and CDR2: MDHEN, SYDVKM.